Below are 5 T cell receptor beta chains sequenced from a single sample in a study of T cell repertoires in cytomegalovirus infection. One entry per CDR3 protein results from TCRdb running MiXCR on the reads. The sample holds 350,000 to 500,000 distinct CDR3 sequences; approximately 33% are singletons and the top ten take around 15%. The sequencing sample was made of PBMCs. These receptors were taken from a human donor in good health (CMV status not recorded). Some clones in this sample may be carry-over from other donors' samples.

Points on this clonotype: This sequence may be a read error, since a much larger clone differs from it by one base. The chain has TRBV7-2 and TRBJ1-1; tentative D call: TRBD1 (5 bases). Trimming stripped 5 bases from V and 10 bases from J, with 20 bases between. The CDR3 spans 14 residues. Germline values: CDR1 SGHTA, CDR2 FQGNSA. The CDR3 region is CASSVDVEGKVAFF. CDR3 in DNA: TGTGCCAGCAGCGTGGACGTGGAGGGGAAGGTAGCTTTCTTT. The variable domain in full, with the rest retrieved from reference TRBV7-2 and TRBJ1-1, is GAGVSQSPSNKVTEKGKDVELRCDPISGHTALYWYRQSLGQGLEFLIYFQGNSAPDKSGLPSDRFSAERTGGSVSTLTIQRTQQEDSAVYLCASSVDVEGKVAFFGQGTRLTVV.

This clonotype appeared once. The gene calls are TRBV6-5 and TRBJ2-1, with 8 bases aligning to TRBD2. This CDR3 contains 14 residues. Trimming at V came to 6 bases and at J to 9 bases, leaving 10 bases not matched to a gene. The germline V gene has CDR1 MNHEY and CDR2 SVGAGI. CDR3 amino acids: CASSWTSPGPEQFF. CDR3 in DNA: TGTGCCAGCAGCTGGACTAGCCCCGGGCCTGAGCAGTTCTTC.

The chain couples TRBV6-5 to TRBJ1-3, with 8 bases aligning to TRBD1. Germline V lookup: CDR1 MNHEY, CDR2 SVGAGI. The CDR3 is 15 residues long. Trimming cost V 6 bases and J 0 bases; bases outside gene matches: 4. This CDR3 reads CASRRDRTSGNTIYF. The CDR3 DNA reads TGTGCCAGCAGGCGGGACAGGACCTCTGGAAACACCATATATTTT.

This clonotype has a count of ten or more. The J gene is TRBJ1-4, the V gene TRBV7-2, with D unresolved. Trimming pared 1 base from V and 4 bases from J, leaving 10 bases between. Germline V gene lookup returns CDR1 SGHTA and CDR2 FQGNSA. The CDR3 runs to 15 residues. CDR3 DNA: TGTGCCAGCAGCTTAGTACCGGATCTTAATGAAAAACTGTTTTTT. Residues: CASSLVPDLNEKLFF.

This sequence joins TRBV5-4 and TRBJ2-7; weak D call: TRBD1 (6 bases). Germline V gives CDR1 SGHNT, CDR2 YYREEE (reference sequence). The CDR3 totals 18 residues. Trimming took off 3 bases at V and 2 bases at J, with 24 bases between the two ends. CDR3: CASSWMPNRVSQAYEQYF. The DNA for the CDR3 is TGTGCCAGCAGCTGGATGCCCAACAGGGTATCGCAGGCCTACGAGCAGTACTTC.